A single sample gave rise to the 9 T cell receptor beta chains below, sequenced in a study of blood T cell repertoires in COVID-19. Clones were read by immunoSEQ multiplex PCR, and TCRdb kept only the in-frame ones, dropping some. The table has 100,000 to 150,000 clones, 70% to 85% seen once. The sequencing sample was made of peripheral blood. The receptors derive from a woman older than 75 with acute or convalescent COVID-19.

V usage is TRBV11-2 and J usage is TRBJ1-2; tentative D call: TRBD1 (5 bases). The V end was cut by 5 bases, the J end by 4 bases, with 17 bases between. Germline V gives CDR1 SGHAT, CDR2 FQNNGV. The CDR3 contains 15 residues. CDR3 nucleotide sequence: TGTGCCAGCAGCCAGCCCGCTAATCAGGGCTATGGCTACACCTTC. Amino acids: CASSQPANQGYGYTF.

The V gene is TRBV11-2, the J gene TRBJ2-5, with 8 positions matching TRBD2. The CDR3 has 15 residues. The V segment lost 2 bases and the J segment 2 bases; nucleotides outside the gene matches: 4. Germline lookup yields CDR1 SGHAT and CDR2 FQNNGV. This CDR3 is CASSLQRGTQETQYF. The CDR3 nucleotides are TGTGCCAGCAGCTTACAGCGGGGGACGCAAGAGACCCAGTACTTC.

This clone came up a few times. This chain joins TRBV28 and TRBJ2-7; D is uncertain. With 10 bases removed from V and 0 bases from J, the gap between germline ends came to 7 bases. The CDR3 contains 11 residues. Germline V gene sequence: CDR1 MDHEN, CDR2 SYDVKM. The CDR3 protein is CATTTSYEQYF. The DNA for the CDR3 is TGTGCCACTACCACCTCCTACGAGCAGTACTTC.

The chain uses TRBV6-1 and TRBJ1-2; 7 bases line up with TRBD1. Germline V gene sequence: CDR1 MNHNS, CDR2 SASEGT. This CDR3 contains 16 residues. The V segment lost 2 bases and the J segment 5 bases; nucleotides outside the gene matches: 11. The DNA of the CDR3 is TGTGCCAGCAGTGAAATTTATTTGGACAGGACTTATGGCTACACCTTC. It codes for CASSEIYLDRTYGYTF.

This chain uses TRBV7-9 with TRBJ2-3; TRBD2 is a possible D gene (5 bases). CDR1 is SEHNR, CDR2 FQNEAQ, per germline (reference sequence). The CDR3 is 13 residues long. V shed 5 bases and J shed 4 bases, with 10 bases lying between them. In nucleotides, the CDR3 is TGTGCCAGCAGCCCCTCGGGGTCAGATACGCAGTATTTT. Translating it yields CASSPSGSDTQYF.

The chain is built from TRBV3-1 (or the pseudogene TRBV3-2) and TRBJ2-1; D uncertain. The CDR3 totals 14 residues. Trimming cost V 0 bases and J 10 bases, with 13 bases left between them. In germline, CDR1 is LGHDT, CDR2 YNNKEL (reference sequence). CDR3 protein: CASSQDMSSREQFF. The DNA of the CDR3 is TGTGCCAGCAGCCAAGATATGAGTAGCCGAGAGCAGTTCTTC.

The chain has TRBV4-3 and TRBJ1-6; D gene ambiguous. This CDR3 has 14 amino acids. CDR1 LGHNA and CDR2 YSLEER come from the germline V gene. Trimming cost V 0 bases and J 8 bases, with 8 bases left between them. The CDR3 DNA follows: TGCGCCAGCAGCCAAGATCTTATCTATTCACCCCTCCACTTT. Translation gives CASSQDLIYSPLHF.

The CDR3 nucleotides read TGCGCCAGCAGCTTGGGAGCGAGCGGGGGGACCTACAATGAGCAGTTCTTC. It yields the protein CASSLGASGGTYNEQFF. The J gene is TRBJ2-1, the V gene TRBV5-1, with 9 bases aligning to TRBD2. The CDR3 loop spans 17 amino acids. V dropped 0 bases and J dropped 2; count of bases not matched to a gene: 6. Per germline, CDR1 SGHRS and CDR2 YFSETQ.

The chain couples TRBV12-5 to TRBJ2-1; 12 bases match TRBD2. With 2 bases clipped from V and 9 bases from J, the junction kept 5 bases outside the gene matches. The germline CDR1 and CDR2 sequences are LGHNT and FRNRAP. The CDR3 is 15 residues long. The CDR3 spells CASGLSSGGAGEQFF. As DNA, the CDR3 is TGTGCTAGTGGTTTGTCTAGCGGGGGGGCCGGTGAGCAGTTCTTC.